The following is a TCR beta chain sequence with its context. An end of the junction does not agree with germline; a read error may underlie this. Germline V CDR1 and CDR2: SSHAT, FNYEAQ (reference sequence). This CDR3 spans 14 amino acids. The data derive from a study of blood T cell repertoires in COVID-19. The wider study: From the United States, Italy and Spain came samples of acute and convalescent COVID-19. From T cells, B-cell-depleted T cells, or PBMCs came the material, which was cDNA or gDNA.

Original methodology: Estimation of nucleated cell counts was performed using reference gene primer amplification. TCRdb keeps only in-frame clones here, not all; method: immunoSEQ multiplex PCR. V, J and clone size are those of that table, while D and trimming were read from the DNA. The table records roughly 80,000 clones, around nine tenths of them present only once. Sequencing was carried out using peripheral blood. The TCR was taken from a woman over 75 with active or convalescent COVID-19. This rearrangement joins TRBV7-7 to TRBJ2-7; tentatively, D is TRBD2 (5 bases). The CDR3 bases are TGTGCTAGCAGCTTAGATCCTAGCAGCTACGAGCAGTACTTC. Protein product: CASSLDPSSYEQYF.